A single sample gave rise to the 5 T cell receptor beta chains below, sequenced in a study of T-cell memory formation after mild COVID-19. TCRdb reprocessed the 5' RACE reads via MiXCR and lists one record per CDR3 protein. The sample lists about 190,000 distinct CDR3 sequences, roughly 10% seen once, with 3% in the top ten. What was sequenced was PBMCs or a T cell subset sorted from them (not recorded which). These receptors were obtained from a man between 18 and 29 years old who had mild COVID-19 (a few samples of this study predate the infection). Cell type and time point are not known.

This clonotype was recorded a few times. V and J are TRBV7-9 and TRBJ2-7; D not certain. Trimming removed 5 bases at V and 4 bases at J, with 6 bases between. Germline CDR1 reads SEHNR; CDR2 reads FQNEAQ (reference sequence). The CDR3 is made up of 11 amino acids. DNA for the CDR3: TGTGCCAGCAGCCCTATTTACGAGCAGTACTTC. Amino acids: CASSPIYEQYF.

The chain links TRBV14 to TRBJ2-1; TRBD2 aligns across 12 bases. With 5 bases clipped from V and 4 bases from J, the junction kept 3 bases outside the gene matches. Germline V CDR1 and CDR2: SGHDN, FVKESK. There are 15 residues in the CDR3. CDR3 region: CASSKTSGGYNEQFF. The CDR3 region has the DNA TGTGCCAGCAGCAAGACTAGCGGGGGTTACAATGAGCAGTTCTTC. The full variable domain, rest sourced from reference TRBV14 and TRBJ2-1, is EAGVTQFPSHSVIEKGQTVTLRCDPISGHDNLYWYRRVMGKEIKFLLHFVKESKQDESGMPNNRFLAERTGGTYSTLKVQPAELEDSGVYFCASSKTSGGYNEQFFGPGTRLTVL.

The chain uses TRBV28 and TRBJ1-2; D might be TRBD1 (6 bases). Germline-derived CDR1 and CDR2 are MDHEN and SYDVKM. The CDR3 covers 21 residues. V lost 2 bases to trimming and J lost 0 bases, with 28 bases between them. The CDR3 protein is CASSLNLGARDPTLANYGYTF. The CDR3 DNA follows: TGTGCCAGCAGTTTAAATCTGGGGGCGCGCGATCCAACTTTAGCTAACTATGGCTACACCTTC.

This rearrangement joins TRBV9 to TRBJ2-1; D is ambiguous. Germline CDR1 reads SGDLS; CDR2 reads YYNGEE. V was clipped by 0 bases and J by 6 bases, with 16 bases between them. The CDR3 consists of 16 residues. In nucleotides, the CDR3 is TGTGCCAGCAGCGTAGAGCCGTGGCTGAGTGGCAATGAGCAGTTCTTC. Translated: CASSVEPWLSGNEQFF.

This clonotype was detected only a few times. The chain uses TRBV7-2 and TRBJ2-3; no reliable D call. The CDR3 consists of 13 residues. CDR1 SGHTA and CDR2 FQGNSA come from the germline V gene. Trimming removed 3 bases from V and 2 bases from J, with 6 bases in between. The CDR3 loop is CASSFDITDTQYF. In nucleotides, the CDR3 is TGTGCCAGCAGCTTCGATATCACAGATACGCAGTATTTT.